This TCR beta chain was identified in a study of cytomegalovirus exposure and HLA in healthy donors (dated by TCRdb to about 2017). In the study overall: In an earlier analysis of roughly 500 of the donors, under 300 Gb of sequence data and some 100 million unique TCR beta sequences from 180 million or so T cells were reported. An early release that covered about 600 HLA-typed donors contained about 300 gigabases of sequencing data and roughly 84 million unique TCR sequences. Of the roughly 400 genotyped donors, less than 90% were placed in the genetic ancestry cluster associated with self-reported Caucasian donors. The study aimed to test whether signatures of past pathogen exposure could be identified by cataloging public T cell receptors. The T cell repertoires of 670 or so subjects were profiled by immunosequencing and related to cytomegalovirus serostatus. In addition to the first cohort of 666 subjects, a separate validation cohort of 100 to 150 different subjects was used. High-throughput TCR immunosequencing, statistical association of individual TCRs with disease status, and machine learning were combined to predict cytomegalovirus infection status. A later analysis re-examined previously published TCR beta repertoires from more than 550 donors and added high-resolution HLA genotyping to investigate patterns of TCR occurrence. Rather than using new phenotypic data, the later analysis identified candidate immune exposures from TCR beta sequences and from how often those sequences occurred across donors. An earlier analysis of fewer than 700 of the donors applied high-throughput TCR beta sequencing to assess whether each TCR beta V gene segment acted as functional or pseudogenic. Donor age, sex, ethnicity and CMV serostatus were compiled alongside the repertoire data. Genome-wide SNP genotypes for about 65% of the roughly 700 donors were used in a later genetic analysis, which treated that subset as a discovery cohort. All discovery cohort repertoires had been generated using a single sequencing platform. Class I and class II HLA loci were covered by the typing at four-digit resolution. Typing coverage varied by locus: roughly 629-640 donors for A, B, C, DRB1 and DQB1; around 560 for DQA1; about 570 for DPA1; 450 to 480 for DPB1. About 5 DR-DQ haplotypes were handled as single units for association and clustering, since linkage in the cohort was strong. On average, about 240,000 unique TCR beta nucleotide sequences were sequenced per donor among a few hundred genotyped donors of the cohort, with 15% to 20% of those sequences being non-productive.

In regard to this clone: The target of this receptor is not known. The input lacks base qualities; no much larger clone sits a single base away.

The method behind the library was the immunoSEQ multiplex PCR assay. For the multiplex PCR, a mixture combining 60 forward primers for TCR Vbeta segments and 13 reverse primers for TCR Jbeta segments was used. A multiplex PCR assay on genomic DNA amplified the CDR3 region of rearranged TCR beta genes. The amplified TCR beta libraries were sequenced on the Illumina HiSeq System as 87-base-pair reads. Concerning the study's data processing: In a later analysis, roughly 80 million unique TCR beta chains were counted across the roughly 700 repertoires, and roughly 11 million of these chains were shared by at least two donors. A nearest-neighbor algorithm error-corrected the raw reads and collapsed the reads into unique sequences, merging closely related sequences to remove PCR and sequencing errors. To assign V, D and J gene segments, CDR3 sequences were aligned to IMGT reference sequences. Each retained sequence needed at least a six-nucleotide match to both a V gene segment and a J gene segment. Rearrangements were classified as productive when the CDR3 lacked stop codons and remained in frame with V and J, and all other rearrangements were classified as non-productive. Following IMGT convention, CDR3 was defined as the stretch from the second conserved V-encoded cysteine up to the conserved J-encoded phenylalanine. In an earlier analysis of more than 550 of the donors, sequences lacking an unambiguous match to a single V gene segment were excluded. In an earlier analysis of more than 500 of the donors, a V segment was called functional when productive rearrangements were above 56.7%, and segregating when the standard deviation between donors exceeded 5%. To diagnose cytomegalovirus status from the catalog of TCR beta chain sequences, a statistical classification framework was built. In a later analysis, V and J genes were assigned by comparing TCR nucleotide sequences against IMGT/GENE-DB human TR gene sequences. In a later analysis, CDR3 sequences and most-parsimonious VDJ recombination scenarios were assigned using the TCRdist pipeline. In a later analysis, each TCR beta chain was defined by its CDR3 amino acid sequence together with its V-gene family, and reads without a unique V-gene family were excluded. As a way to deal with suspected cross-contamination and a sequencing artifact, a later analysis dropped 450 to 600 nucleotide sequences that were highly shared and had low generation probability. In a later analysis, a clonal expansion index for each public chain was calculated from normalized within-repertoire ranks of inferred template counts. In a later analysis, generation probabilities were computed using a VDJ recombination model fitted to out-of-frame rearrangements, and the results were checked against IGoR. Hypergeometric tests were used in a later analysis to score TCR-TCR, TCR-HLA and TCR-CMV co-occurrence, with a repertoire-size bias correction applied to the TCR pairs. In a later analysis, false discovery rates were estimated by permuting HLA or CMV assignments 20 times. In a later analysis, co-occurring TCRs were grouped using DBSCAN, with TCRdist sequence similarity added in when clustering inside HLA-allele-positive subsets. For co-occurrence clustering, repertoires with fewer than 30,000 or more than 120,000 public chains were excluded, along with roughly 5 repertoires with anomalous nucleotide sharing. Drawn from immuneACCESS, this table holds only the in-frame rearrangements with V and J called that TCRdb kept. Clones are partly lost; checked studies trace under half to an unresolved V gene and leave the rest unexplained. D and trimming come from the DNA, and the V and J calls and clone size come from that table. The sample table contains about 170,000 clones; only one count was recorded for 76% of them. 0.75% to 0.8% of the sample goes to the ten largest clones.

Overall results and qualifications from the work: While some public TCRs were present in many individuals, most TCR sequences turned up only very rarely across donors. According to a later analysis, most CMV-associated TCR beta chains appeared to be HLA-restricted, and the HLA associations seemed to be driven largely by CMV exposure. A later analysis found that TCR association rates varied across HLA loci, with DRB1 alleles showing the most associated TCRs and HLA-C alleles the fewest. In a later analysis, HLA-associated TCR beta chains were found to be more clonally expanded and to have lower generation probabilities than equally common non-associated chains. A few of the identified cytomegalovirus-associated TCR beta chains were confirmed in vitro to be specific for cytomegalovirus antigens. A total of about 180 TCR beta chains were listed by the study as associated with cytomegalovirus. The cohort was sequenced for TCR beta chains only, and without alpha or paired-chain data the features that could be detected were limited. The only immune exposure information available for the cohort was CMV serostatus. Several of the top co-occurrence clusters appeared to be linked to parvovirus B19, influenza, CMV and Epstein-Barr virus, according to a later analysis. Because some donors lacked HLA typing at each locus, the association tests relied only on the typed subset. According to a later genetic analysis, donors in an Asian-associated ancestry cluster had fewer N-insertions in productive TCRs than the roughly 700-donor mean. A further reported finding was that TCR beta sequences accurately predicted the HLA-A and HLA-B alleles for most subjects in the first cohort. Correlated functional status among segregating V segments might be attributable to linkage disequilibrium, but an unknown experimental factor could not be ruled out. Roughly uniform sequencing depth across donors was assumed in presence/absence analyses, although this assumption may not hold. Assigning TCR associations to individual alleles was difficult when HLA alleles, especially DR and DQ, strongly co-occurred. In a later genetic analysis, a missense DCLRE1C variant was associated with V-gene and J-gene trimming of TCR beta chains, and the association was replicated in an independent cohort. A later analysis associated approximately 17,000 TCR beta sequences with specific HLA alleles at a false discovery rate of 0.05. Some 16 rarely observed V segments, including chromosome 9 orphons, were excluded from the earlier analysis of some 590 of the donors because counts were too low. A group of highly shared sequence variants was considered likely to be a technical artifact of the sequencing pipeline. Cytomegalovirus status was reported to be diagnosed by the classifier with high specificity and sensitivity in both the original and validation cohorts. It was suggested by the authors that the approach could potentially be generalized to other disease states and immunological phenotypes. Some IMGT-functional V segments, including TRBV6-2 and TRBV6-3, could not be distinguished by the 87-base-pair reads and were therefore excluded. An earlier analysis of approximately 570 of the donors showed that most TCR beta V segments appeared in productive rearrangements either about 90% or about 30% of the time, which broadly matched IMGT annotations.

The cohort comprised around 700 healthy bone marrow donors. At the time of sampling, all cohort members were nominally healthy, though unrecorded immune exposures were likely present. The donor tested CMV seronegative, placing the donor among the 352 seronegative members of the cohort. A peripheral blood sample was collected from each donor, and TCR beta sequencing was performed on peripheral blood mononuclear cells. Genomic DNA extraction from the blood cell samples was performed with the Qiagen DNeasy Blood Extraction Kit. The V end gives up 4 bases and the J end 7 bases, leaving 11 bases in the junction not matched to a gene. The CDR3 numbers 17 residues from cysteine through phenylalanine. The retained sequence is limited to the CDR3, 51 bases, with the frame set at the first base. For CDR1 and CDR2, the germline V gene lists SGHTA and FQGNSA.

The rearrangement joined TRBV7-2 to TRBJ2-2, and 11 bases in between align with TRBD1. The source material was PBMCs. This sequence originates from a female donor in good health and CMV-seronegative. The CDR3 amino acid sequence is: CASSSTWTGGWVGELFF. DNA sequence: TGTGCCAGCAGCTCTACATGGACAGGGGGCTGGGTCGGGGAGCTGTTTTTT.